The next 4 T cell receptor beta chains were all read from a single sample in a study of cytomegalovirus exposure and HLA in healthy donors (dated by TCRdb to the late 2010s). Library prep was done by the immunoSEQ multiplex PCR assay. For the multiplex PCR, a mixture combining 60 forward primers for TCR Vbeta segments and 13 reverse primers for TCR Jbeta segments was used. TCRdb retrieved this table from immuneACCESS and kept in-frame rearrangements only. Not all clones are present; in checked studies, unresolved V genes account for under half, and no reason is known for the remainder. This sample is represented by 150,000 to 200,000 clones; 70% to 90% of them were singletons. The leading ten clones occupy roughly 10% of the sample. Sequences were obtained from PBMCs. The receptors were gathered from a man younger than 35 in good health and CMV-seropositive.

The CDR3 here is CASSPGQLNEKLFF. For the CDR3, the DNA is TGCGCCAGCAGCCCTGGACAGCTTAATGAAAAACTGTTTTTT. V and J are TRBV4-1 and TRBJ1-4, with D maybe TRBD1 (6 bases). Germline V gives CDR1 MGHRA, CDR2 YSYEKL. Trimming pared 4 bases from V and 4 bases from J, leaving 10 bases between. This CDR3 is 14 amino acids long.

The rearrangement links TRBV5-1 to TRBJ1-2; TRBD1 is a possible D gene (6 bases). Per the germline V gene, CDR1 is SGHRS and CDR2 is YFSETQ. V lost 0 bases and J lost 3, with 9 bases in between. There are 14 residues in the CDR3. The CDR3: CASSLGDTHYGYTF. DNA of the CDR3: TGCGCCAGCAGCTTGGGGGACACCCACTATGGCTACACCTTC.

This chain links TRBV2 with TRBJ2-5; D is ambiguous. V dropped 7 bases and J dropped 3 bases, with 12 bases sitting between them. CDR1 is SNHLY and CDR2 is FYNNEI in the germline V gene. CDR3 length equals 13 residues. CDR3 DNA sequence: TGTGCCAGCATGGAGTGGCACAAAGAGACCCAGTACTTC. It yields the protein CASMEWHKETQYF.

The chain recombines TRBV15 with TRBJ1-1, with D unclear. CDR3 length: 16 amino acids. Germline assignment: CDR1 LNHNV and CDR2 YYDKDF (reference sequence). Trimming shortened V by 0 bases and J by 4 bases, and 15 bases separated the two germline ends. The DNA of the CDR3 is TGTGCCACCAGCAGAGATCTGAGTTTCGTGATCACTGAAGCTTTCTTT. Protein sequence: CATSRDLSFVITEAFF. The complete variable domain, with remaining parts taken from reference TRBV15 and TRBJ1-1, reads DAMVIQNPRYQVTQFGKPVTLSCSQTLNHNVMYWYQQKSSQAPKLLFHYYDKDFNNEADTPDNFQSRRPNTSFCFLDIRSPGLGDTAMYLCATSRDLSFVITEAFFGQGTRLTVV.